This TCR beta chain was documented in a study of vaccination effects on CD4 cells after COVID-19. Overall study findings and caveats: Marked clonal contraction of infection- and vaccine-induced clones was seen late after vaccination.

As concerns this clone: Its antigen remains unknown.

ViraFEST expansion of antigen-specific CD4+ T cells with viral peptide pools preceded sequencing. Upon completion of roughly ten days in culture, CD4+ T cells were isolated. All participants had two doses of either the BNT162b2 or mRNA-1273 vaccine. All vaccine recipients tested negative for nucleocapsid antibodies and had never contracted SARS-CoV-2 infection. Every well housed around 2.1 million PBMC, which grew in culture alongside roughly 10 IU/ml IL-2 and 8.5 to 10 ug/ml peptides. The CDR3 runs 17 residues. V trimming: 3 bases; J trimming: 6 bases; junction bases outside the gene matches: 14. CDR1 is KGHSH, CDR2 LQKENI, per germline. Sequencing was performed with immunoSEQ multiplex PCR; in TCRdb, only in-frame clones are kept and a portion is missing. The sample lists about 30,000 clones; roughly 77% were seen once.

This sequence originates from a human donor who received a COVID-19 vaccine. The sample here was CD4+ T cells from PBMCs cultured with HCoV-229E spike peptides, taken after COVID-19 vaccination. The chain employs TRBV18 and TRBJ2-3, with 8 bases identical to TRBD2. Here the CDR3 DNA reads TGTGCCAGCTCACCGCGAGTAGCGGGGACCCTGGCGGATACGCAGTATTTT. Its translation: CASSPRVAGTLADTQYF.